The 10 T cell receptor beta chains below come from one sample, sequenced in a study of T cell responses to AZD1222 COVID-19 vaccine. Assay used: immunoSEQ multiplex PCR; TCRdb lists only in-frame clones, some missing. This table has around 150,000 clones, about 90% appearing once. The specimen comprised peripheral blood, sampled on day 0 of AZD1222 vaccination. The receptors shown here come from an adult in good health.

The V gene is TRBV5-6, the J gene TRBJ2-3, with a weak D call TRBD1 (6 bases). The CDR3 has 16 amino acids. V shed 1 base and J shed 0 bases, with 12 bases lying between them. Germline-derived CDR1 and CDR2 are SGHDT and YYEEEE. The chain's CDR3 is CASSLRAGASTDTQYF. CDR3 nucleotide sequence: TGTGCCAGCAGCTTGCGGGCAGGGGCCAGCACAGATACGCAGTATTTT. Based on the CDR3 plus reference TRBV5-6 and TRBJ2-3, the full variable domain is DAGVTQSPTHLIKTRGQQVTLRCSPKSGHDTVSWYQQALGQGPQFIFQYYEEEERQRGNFPDRFSGHQFPNYSSELNVNALLLGDSALYLCASSLRAGASTDTQYFGPGTRLTVL.

V gene TRBV28 combines with J gene TRBJ2-7; tentative D call: TRBD2 (6 bases). The length of the CDR3 is 13 residues. Germline loops: CDR1 MDHEN, CDR2 SYDVKM. V dropped 6 bases and J dropped 7 bases, with 16 bases sitting between them. The CDR3 DNA reads TGTGCCAGCAGGGGGGAGAGCGGGCGGGAGCAGTACTTC. It specifies CASRGESGREQYF.

The J gene is TRBJ1-2, the V gene TRBV4-1, with D perhaps TRBD1 (6 bases). Germline V gene lookup returns CDR1 MGHRA and CDR2 YSYEKL. The CDR3 contains 14 residues. V shed 0 bases and J shed 4 bases, with 9 bases lying between them. The CDR3 loop reads CASSQEEGVYGYTF. For the CDR3, the DNA is TGCGCCAGCAGCCAAGAGGAGGGGGTCTATGGCTACACCTTC.

Notes on this clone: The junction and the germline gene differ at one end; a read error may be behind it. V and J are TRBV7-2 and TRBJ2-7; TRBD1 aligns across 8 bases. The CDR3 is 16 residues long. Germline CDR1 reads SGHTA; CDR2 reads FQGNSA. The CDR3 reads CASSLEGTGTSHEQYF. CDR3 sequence (DNA): TGTGCCAGCAGCTTAGAAGGGACAGGAACCTCCCACGAGCAGTACTTC.

The DNA for the CDR3 is TGTGCCGGAAAACTAGTTTCCGGGGAGCTGTTTTTT. Translated: CAGKLVSGELFF. V is TRBV6-5 and J is TRBJ2-2; D may be TRBD2 (5 bases). This CDR3 contains 12 residues. The germline gives CDR1 MNHEY, CDR2 SVGAGI. The V and J ends lost 11 bases and 6 bases respectively, with 13 bases between them.

The V and J genes are TRBV10-2 and TRBJ2-7; D call uncertain. Trimming took 11 bases from V and 5 from J, leaving 19 bases between them. There are 13 residues in the CDR3. Looked up from germline, CDR1 is WSHSY and CDR2 is SAAADI. This chain's CDR3 is CAAFQGPADEQYF. The CDR3, as DNA: TGCGCCGCCTTCCAAGGCCCCGCTGACGAGCAGTACTTC.

This chain links TRBV28 with TRBJ2-7; TRBD1 matches at 10 bases. CDR3 size: 16 residues. CDR1 MDHEN and CDR2 SYDVKM come from the germline V gene. V lost 5 bases and J lost 5; bases outside the gene matches: 12. This chain's CDR3 is CASSPWDRGRSDEQYF. The CDR3 region has the DNA TGTGCCAGCAGTCCCTGGGACAGGGGCCGGAGCGACGAGCAGTACTTC.

This clone was counted a few times. J is TRBJ1-5 and V is TRBV30, with 7 bases aligning to TRBD1. With 5 bases clipped from V and 0 bases from J, the junction kept 7 bases outside the gene matches. There are 15 residues in the CDR3. Germline-derived CDR1 and CDR2 are GTSNPN and SVGIG (reference sequence). The CDR3 here is CAWSRGLYSNQPQHF. In DNA, the CDR3 is TGTGCCTGGTCAAGGGGGCTCTATAGCAATCAGCCCCAGCATTTT.

The chain recombines TRBV27 with TRBJ2-3; 9 bases fit TRBD2. The ends lost 3 bases at V and 3 bases at J; junction bases unmatched: 7. The CDR3 consists of 16 residues. CDR1 and CDR2 (germline): MNHEY, SMNVEV (reference sequence). CDR3 DNA sequence: TGTGCCAGCAGTTTTTCTAGCGGGACTTGGACAGATACGCAGTATTTT. This translates into CASSFSSGTWTDTQYF.

The gene calls are TRBV7-9 and TRBJ2-1; 10 bases are shared with TRBD1. V was pared by 10 bases and J by 4 bases, with 10 bases of the junction left unmatched. This CDR3 is 15 amino acids long. CDR1 is SEHNR and CDR2 is FQNEAQ in the germline V gene (reference sequence). Here the CDR3 reads CATRRGTGAYNEQFF. As DNA, the CDR3 is TGTGCCACCCGACGGGGGACAGGGGCATACAATGAGCAGTTCTTC.